Included here is one T cell receptor (beta chain) sequence, with context. The sample belongs to a study of blood T cell repertoires in COVID-19. For the study at large: COVID-19 samples, acute and convalescent, were from the United States, Italy and Spain. PBMCs, B-cell-depleted T cells, or T cells were the source of the cDNA or gDNA that made up the material.

Original data processing: Estimated nucleated cell counts came from reference gene primer amplification. The method was immunoSEQ multiplex PCR; TCRdb's version includes in-frame clones alone and lacks a portion of them. V and J calls and clone size come straight from that table; D and trimming were deduced from the DNA. This table has roughly 170,000 clones, 80% to 90% appearing once. The germline gives CDR1 MDHEN, CDR2 SYDVKM. V lost 7 bases and J 1 base, leaving 17 bases between the germline ends. The CDR3 length is 15 residues. This TCR derives from a man in his 70s with active or convalescent COVID-19. The source material was peripheral blood. The chain employs TRBV28 and TRBJ2-7, with D maybe TRBD2 (7 bases). CDR3: CASTTGGGGSYEQYF. Here the CDR3 DNA reads TGTGCCAGCACTACTGGGGGGGGCGGGTCCTACGAGCAGTACTTC.